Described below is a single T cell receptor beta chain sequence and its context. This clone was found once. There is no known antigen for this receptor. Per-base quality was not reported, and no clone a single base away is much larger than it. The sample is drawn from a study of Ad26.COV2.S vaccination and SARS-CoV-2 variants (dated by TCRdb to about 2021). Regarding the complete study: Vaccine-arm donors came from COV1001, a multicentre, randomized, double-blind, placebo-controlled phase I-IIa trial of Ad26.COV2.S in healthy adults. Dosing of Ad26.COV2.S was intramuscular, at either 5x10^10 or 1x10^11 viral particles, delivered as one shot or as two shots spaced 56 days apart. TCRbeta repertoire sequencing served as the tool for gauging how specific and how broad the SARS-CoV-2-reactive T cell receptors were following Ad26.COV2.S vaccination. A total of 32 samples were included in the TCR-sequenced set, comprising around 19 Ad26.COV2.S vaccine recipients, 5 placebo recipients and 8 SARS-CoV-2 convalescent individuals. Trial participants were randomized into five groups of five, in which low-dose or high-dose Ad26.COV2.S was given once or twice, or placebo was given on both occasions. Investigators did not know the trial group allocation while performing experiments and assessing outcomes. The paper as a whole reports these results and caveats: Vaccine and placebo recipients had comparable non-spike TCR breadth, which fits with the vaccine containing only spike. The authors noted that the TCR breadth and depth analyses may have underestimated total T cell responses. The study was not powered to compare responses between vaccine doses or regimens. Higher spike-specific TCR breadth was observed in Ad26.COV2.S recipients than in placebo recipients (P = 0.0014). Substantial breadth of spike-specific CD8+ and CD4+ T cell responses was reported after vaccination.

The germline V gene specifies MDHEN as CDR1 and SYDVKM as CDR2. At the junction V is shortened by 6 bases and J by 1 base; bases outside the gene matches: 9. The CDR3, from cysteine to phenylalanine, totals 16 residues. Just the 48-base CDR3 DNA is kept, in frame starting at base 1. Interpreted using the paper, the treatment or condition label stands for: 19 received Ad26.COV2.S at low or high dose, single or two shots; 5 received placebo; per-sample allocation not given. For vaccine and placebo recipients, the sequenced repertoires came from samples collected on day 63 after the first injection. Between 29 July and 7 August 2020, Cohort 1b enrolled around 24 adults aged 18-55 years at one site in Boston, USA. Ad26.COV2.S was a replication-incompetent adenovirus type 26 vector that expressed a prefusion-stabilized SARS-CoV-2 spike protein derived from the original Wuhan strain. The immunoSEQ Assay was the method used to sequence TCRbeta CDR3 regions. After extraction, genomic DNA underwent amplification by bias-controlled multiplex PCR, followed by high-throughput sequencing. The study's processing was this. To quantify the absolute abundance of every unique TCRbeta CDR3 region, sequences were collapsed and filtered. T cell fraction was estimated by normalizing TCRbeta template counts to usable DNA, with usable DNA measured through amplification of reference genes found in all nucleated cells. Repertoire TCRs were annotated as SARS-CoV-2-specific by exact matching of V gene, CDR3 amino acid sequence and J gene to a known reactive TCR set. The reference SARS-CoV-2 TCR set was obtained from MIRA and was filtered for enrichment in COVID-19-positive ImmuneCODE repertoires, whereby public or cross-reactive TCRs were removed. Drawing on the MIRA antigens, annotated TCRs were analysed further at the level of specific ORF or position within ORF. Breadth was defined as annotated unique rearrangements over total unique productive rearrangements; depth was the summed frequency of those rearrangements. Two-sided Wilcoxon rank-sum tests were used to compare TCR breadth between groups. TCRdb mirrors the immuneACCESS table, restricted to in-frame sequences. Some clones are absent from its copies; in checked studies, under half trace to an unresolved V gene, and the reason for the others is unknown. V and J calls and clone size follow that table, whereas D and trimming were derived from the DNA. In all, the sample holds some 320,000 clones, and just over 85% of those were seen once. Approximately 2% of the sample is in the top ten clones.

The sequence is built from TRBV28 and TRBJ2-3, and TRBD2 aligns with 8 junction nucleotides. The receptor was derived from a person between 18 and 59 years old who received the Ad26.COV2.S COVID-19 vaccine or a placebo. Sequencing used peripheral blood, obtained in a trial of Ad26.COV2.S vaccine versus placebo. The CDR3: CASSKPLRGGTDTQYF. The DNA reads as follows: TGTGCCAGCAGCAAGCCCTTGCGGGGGGGCACAGATACGCAGTATTTT. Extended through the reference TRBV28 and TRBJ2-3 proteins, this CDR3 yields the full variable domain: DVKVTQSSRYLVKRTGEKVFLECVQDMDHENMFWYRQDPGLGLRLIYFSYDVKMKEKGDIPEGYSVSREKKERFSLILESASTNQTSMYLCASSKPLRGGTDTQYFGPGTRLTVL.